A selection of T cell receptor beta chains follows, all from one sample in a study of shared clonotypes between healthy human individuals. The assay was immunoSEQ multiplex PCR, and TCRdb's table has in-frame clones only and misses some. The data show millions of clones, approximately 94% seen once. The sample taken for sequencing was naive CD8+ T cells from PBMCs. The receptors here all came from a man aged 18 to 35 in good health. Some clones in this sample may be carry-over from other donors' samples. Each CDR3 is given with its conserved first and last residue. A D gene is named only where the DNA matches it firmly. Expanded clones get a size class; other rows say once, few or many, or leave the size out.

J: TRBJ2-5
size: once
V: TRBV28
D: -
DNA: TGTGCCAGCAGAACGCCGGGCTACCAAGAGACCCAGTACTTC
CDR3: CASRTPGYQETQYF

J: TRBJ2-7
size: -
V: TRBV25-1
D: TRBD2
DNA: TGTGCCAGCAGTGAATCACCCGGGACTAGTTCCTACGAGCAGTACTTC
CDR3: CASSESPGTSSYEQYF

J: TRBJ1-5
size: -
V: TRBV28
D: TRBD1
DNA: TGTGCCAGCAGTTTTCCCGAGGGACAGAACAATCAGCCCCAGCATTTT
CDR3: CASSFPEGQNNQPQHF

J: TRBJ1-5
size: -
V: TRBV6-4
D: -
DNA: TGTGCCAGCAGTGACGTGTCCGGCAGTCATCCCCAGCATTTT
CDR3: CASSDVSGSHPQHF

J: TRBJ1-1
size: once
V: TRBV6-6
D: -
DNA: TGTGCCAGCAGTCCGGCTGGTGGGAGCACTGAAGCTTTCTTT
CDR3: CASSPAGGSTEAFF

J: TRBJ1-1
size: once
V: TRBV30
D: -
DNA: TGTGCCTGGAGTGAGCGTTACACTGAGGCTTTCTTT
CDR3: CAWSERYTEAFF

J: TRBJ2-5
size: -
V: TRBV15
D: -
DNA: TGTGCCACCAGCAGAGGTACGATTTTGCAAGAGACCCAGTACTTC
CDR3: CATSRGTILQETQYF

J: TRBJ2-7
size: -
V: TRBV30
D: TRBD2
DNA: TGTGCCTGGAGCGGACTAGCGGGAGGTATCTACGAGCAGTACTTC
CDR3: CAWSGLAGGIYEQYF

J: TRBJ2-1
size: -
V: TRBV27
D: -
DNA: TGTGCCAGCAGTTTACCCCCGGAAGTAGCAGCCTACAATGAGCAGTTCTTC
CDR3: CASSLPPEVAAYNEQFF

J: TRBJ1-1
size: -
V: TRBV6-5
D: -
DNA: TGTGCCAGCAGTCCCAGGACGGTTTGGAGGACTGAAGCTTTCTTT
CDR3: CASSPRTVWRTEAFF

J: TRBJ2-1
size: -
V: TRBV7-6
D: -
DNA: TGTGCCAGCAGCCCCTTCGGGATGGGGTTGAATGAGCAGTTCTTC
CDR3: CASSPFGMGLNEQFF

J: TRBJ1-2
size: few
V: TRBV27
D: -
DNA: TGTGCCAGCAGTTTTGGCACGACCTATGGCTACACCTTC
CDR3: CASSFGTTYGYTF

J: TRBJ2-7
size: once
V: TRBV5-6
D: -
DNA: TGTGCCAGCAGCTCGACAGTCTCCTACGAGCAGTACTTC
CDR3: CASSSTVSYEQYF

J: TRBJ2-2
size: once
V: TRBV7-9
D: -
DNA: TGTGCCAGCAGCCTGGGGTTCGGGGAGCTGTTTTTT
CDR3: CASSLGFGELFF

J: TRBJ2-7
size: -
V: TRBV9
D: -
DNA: TGTGCCAGCAGCGTAAAAGACACCTTGGGGGACGAGCAGTACTTC
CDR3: CASSVKDTLGDEQYF

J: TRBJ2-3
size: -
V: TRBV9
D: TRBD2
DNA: TGTGCCAGCAGCGTTAGCGGGAGGAAACACACAGATACGCAGTATTTT
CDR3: CASSVSGRKHTDTQYF

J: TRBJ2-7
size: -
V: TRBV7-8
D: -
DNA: TGTGCCAGCAGGGAAAGCTCCTACGAGCAGTACTTC
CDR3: CASRESSYEQYF

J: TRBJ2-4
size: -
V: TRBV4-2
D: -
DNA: TGTGCCAGCAGCCAAGAACCTAGAGGTGACATTCAGTACTTC
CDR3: CASSQEPRGDIQYF

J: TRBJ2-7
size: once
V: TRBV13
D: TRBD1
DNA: TGTGCCAGCAGCCTGCTAGGGACAGAGCCTTACTACGAGCAGTACTTC
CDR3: CASSLLGTEPYYEQYF

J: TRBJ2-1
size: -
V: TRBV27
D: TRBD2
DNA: TGTGCCAGCAGTTTTAGCGGGAGGGCCTTCTACAATGAGCAGTTCTTC
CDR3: CASSFSGRAFYNEQFF

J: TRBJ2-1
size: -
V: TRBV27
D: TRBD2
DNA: TGTGCCACCAAGACTAGCGGCCGACTCAATGAGCAGTTCTTC
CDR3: CATKTSGRLNEQFF

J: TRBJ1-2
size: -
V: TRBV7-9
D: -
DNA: TGTGCCAGCAGCATTGGGAGGGGTGGCTACACCTTC
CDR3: CASSIGRGGYTF

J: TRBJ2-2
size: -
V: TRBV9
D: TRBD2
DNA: TGTGCCAGCAGCGTTACTAGCGGGAGGGCGACCGGGGAGCTGTTTTTT
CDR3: CASSVTSGRATGELFF

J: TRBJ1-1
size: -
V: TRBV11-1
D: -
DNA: TGTGCCAGCAGCGCCCTTATCCCAGGAAGCCGTGAAGCTTTCTTT
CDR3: CASSALIPGSREAFF

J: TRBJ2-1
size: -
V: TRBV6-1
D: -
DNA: TGTGCCAGCAGTGAAGCCGGGATAGCGGTATACAATGAGCAGTTCTTC
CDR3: CASSEAGIAVYNEQFF

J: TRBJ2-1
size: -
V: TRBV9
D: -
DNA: TGTGCCAGCAGCGTACAGGGGACGAACAATGAGCAGTTCTTC
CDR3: CASSVQGTNNEQFF

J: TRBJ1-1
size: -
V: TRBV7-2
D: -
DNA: TGTGCCAGCAGCTTAGCGCGATCTGTCGCTGAAGCTTTCTTT
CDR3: CASSLARSVAEAFF

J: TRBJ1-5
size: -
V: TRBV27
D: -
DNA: TGTGCCAGCAGGCGGGCAGGGAGCAATCAGCCCCAGCATTTT
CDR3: CASRRAGSNQPQHF

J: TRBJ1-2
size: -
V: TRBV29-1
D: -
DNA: TGCAGCGCCCGGATGGGGCTGGATTTAGGCTATGGCTACACCTTC
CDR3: CSARMGLDLGYGYTF

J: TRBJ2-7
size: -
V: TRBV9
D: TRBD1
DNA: TGTGCCAGCAGCGCCGGGACAGGGGGTTACGAGCAGTACTTC
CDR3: CASSAGTGGYEQYF

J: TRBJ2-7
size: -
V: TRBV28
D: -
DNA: TGTGCCAGCAAGTTTGGCTACGAGCAGTACTTC
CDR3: CASKFGYEQYF

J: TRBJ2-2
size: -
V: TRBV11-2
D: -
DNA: TGTGCCAGCAGCTTAGATCGAAGAACAGGGATCACCGGGGAGCTGTTTTTT
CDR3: CASSLDRRTGITGELFF

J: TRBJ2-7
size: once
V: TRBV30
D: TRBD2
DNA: TGTGCTCTAACGGGGGGGAGCACCTACGAGCAGTACTTC
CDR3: CALTGGSTYEQYF

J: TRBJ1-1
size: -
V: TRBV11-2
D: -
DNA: TGTGCCAGCAGCTTCTTTTGGTTCGAGGGGGGGAACACTGAAGCTTTCTTT
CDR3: CASSFFWFEGGNTEAFF

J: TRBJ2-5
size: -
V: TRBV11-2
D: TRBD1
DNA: TGTGCCAGCTCGACAGGGGTCGCCCAAGAGACCCAGTACTTC
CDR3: CASSTGVAQETQYF

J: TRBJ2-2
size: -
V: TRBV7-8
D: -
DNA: TGTGCCAGCAGCTTCCGGGCTTCGGTCACCGGGGAGCTGTTTTTT
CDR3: CASSFRASVTGELFF

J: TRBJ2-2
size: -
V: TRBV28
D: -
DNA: TGTGCCAGGGTAGGTACCGGGGAGCTGTTTTTT
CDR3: CARVGTGELFF

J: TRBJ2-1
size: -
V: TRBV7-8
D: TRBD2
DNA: TGTGCCAGCAGCTCGATCAGACTAGCGGGAGGGGACCAGTTCTTC
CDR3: CASSSIRLAGGDQFF

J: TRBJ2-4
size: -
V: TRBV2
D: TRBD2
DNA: TGTGCCAGCACCGAGGGTAGCGGGAGCCCCATTCAGTACTTC
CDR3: CASTEGSGSPIQYF

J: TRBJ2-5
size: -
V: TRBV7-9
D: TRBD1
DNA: TGTGCCAGCAGCGGCTGGATGACAGGGGTGAGAGAGACCCAGTACTTC
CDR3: CASSGWMTGVRETQYF

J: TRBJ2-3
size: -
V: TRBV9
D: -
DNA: TGTGCCAGCAGCGACGGCTGGGGGGCAGATACGCAGTATTTT
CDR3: CASSDGWGADTQYF

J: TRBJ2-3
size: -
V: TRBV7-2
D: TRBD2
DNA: TGTGCCAGCAGCTCCACTAGCGATCGCACAGATACGCAGTATTTT
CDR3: CASSSTSDRTDTQYF

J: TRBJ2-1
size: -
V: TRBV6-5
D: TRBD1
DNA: TGTGCCAGCAGTTACGAGGGGACAGAATACAATGAGCAGTTCTTC
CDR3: CASSYEGTEYNEQFF